This T cell receptor (beta chain) was sequenced in a study of shared clonotypes between healthy human individuals. Deep-level settings were used for running the assay. Only in-frame clones appear in the TCRdb table, and some are missing; sequencing was by immunoSEQ multiplex PCR. The sample yields about 2.5 million clones, approximately 90% seen once. Germline V gene sequence: CDR1 SGHVS, CDR2 FQNEAQ. J gave up 6 bases and V 2 bases, and 6 bases lay outside the gene matches. CDR3 length equals 14 residues. Into CD45RA+ naive and CD45RA-negative memory subsets, the CD4+ cells were split. This clone was seen only once. Within the sample, other DNA sequences also encode this same CDR3.

What was sequenced was naive CD4+ T cells from PBMCs. As for subset: CD45RA+ positively selected. The chain couples TRBV7-8 to TRBJ2-7; 8 nucleotides align to TRBD2. The TCR comes from a man younger than 35 in good health. Some clones in this sample may be carry-over from other donors' samples. CDR3 DNA: TGTGCCAGCAGCTTACGGGAGGGGCTAGGCGAGCAGTACTTC. The encoded protein is CASSLREGLGEQYF.